The T cell receptor (beta chain) described here comes from a study of tumor-infiltrating lymphocytes in primary liver carcinoma. Reverse transcription of roughly 0.5 ug total RNA with a constant-region primer produced TCR beta cDNA. The TCR beta library was amplified through three nested multiplex PCR rounds in a modified ARM-PCR procedure. A C-beta reverse primer was combined with TRBV1-TRBV30 forward primers in the first two PCR rounds, and each round had approximately 9 cycles. TCRdb reprocessed the multiplex PCR reads via MiXCR and lists one record per CDR3 protein. The sample has some 94,000 distinct CDR3 sequences, 55% to 70% seen once; the top ten hold approximately 10%. The CDR3 runs 15 residues. Germline CDR1 reads SGHNT; CDR2 reads YENEEA. J gave up 3 bases and V 5 bases, and 8 bases lay outside the gene matches. DNA and RNA were both co-extracted from 20-30 mg of bulk tissue that had not been sorted.

The clonotype originates from a woman aged 55-75 years with primary liver carcinoma and hepatitis B virus infection. The chain employs TRBV11-3 and TRBJ2-7; 9 positions match TRBD1. The sample comprised liver tumor tissue from sampling region 5. Stated subset: tumor region T5, tumor centre. CDR3 sequence: CASSLRTGDNYEQYF. The DNA of the CDR3 is TGTGCCAGCAGCCTCAGGACAGGGGACAACTACGAGCAGTACTTC. Based on the CDR3 plus reference TRBV11-3 and TRBJ2-7, the full variable domain is EAGVVQSPRYKIIEKKQPVAFWCNPISGHNTLYWYLQNLGQGPELLIRYENEEAVDDSQLPKDRFSAERLKGVDSTLKIQPAELGDSAVYLCASSLRTGDNYEQYFGPGTRLTVT.